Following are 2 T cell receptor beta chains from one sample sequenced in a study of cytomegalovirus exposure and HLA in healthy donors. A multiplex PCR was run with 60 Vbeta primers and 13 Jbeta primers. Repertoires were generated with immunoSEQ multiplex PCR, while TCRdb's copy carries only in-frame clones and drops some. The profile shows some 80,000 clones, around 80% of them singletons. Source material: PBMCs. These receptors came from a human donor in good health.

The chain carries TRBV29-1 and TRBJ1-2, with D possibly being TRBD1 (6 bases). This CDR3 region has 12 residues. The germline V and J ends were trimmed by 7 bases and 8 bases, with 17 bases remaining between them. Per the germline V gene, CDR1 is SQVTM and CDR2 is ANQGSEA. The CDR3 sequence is CSGERDTGGYTF. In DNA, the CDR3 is TGCAGCGGGGAGCGGGACACGGGGGGCTACACCTTC.

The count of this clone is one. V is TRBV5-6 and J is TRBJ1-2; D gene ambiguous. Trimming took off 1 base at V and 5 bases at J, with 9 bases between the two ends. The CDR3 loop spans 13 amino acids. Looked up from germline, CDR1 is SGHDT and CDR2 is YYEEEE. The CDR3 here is CASSLQQQYGYTF. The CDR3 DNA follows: TGTGCCAGCAGCTTGCAGCAACAGTATGGCTACACCTTC. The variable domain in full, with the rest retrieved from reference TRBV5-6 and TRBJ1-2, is DAGVTQSPTHLIKTRGQQVTLRCSPKSGHDTVSWYQQALGQGPQFIFQYYEEEERQRGNFPDRFSGHQFPNYSSELNVNALLLGDSALYLCASSLQQQYGYTFGSGTRLTVV.